The 23 T cell receptor beta chains below were found in one sample sequenced in a study of cytomegalovirus exposure and HLA in healthy donors. Method: immunoSEQ multiplex PCR; TCRdb's copy keeps in-frame clones and lacks some. The table shows fewer than 400,000 clones, with roughly 89% occurring only once. The sequencing input was PBMCs. These receptors all come from a young woman in good health and CMV-seronegative.

The chain joins TRBV29-1 to TRBJ2-3; 8 bases map to TRBD1. The CDR3 has 17 residues. J gave up 7 bases and V 3 bases, and 18 bases lay outside the gene matches. CDR1 is SQVTM, CDR2 ANQGSEA, per germline. The CDR3 bases are TGCAGCGTTGACGGATACCCGGGACAGGCAAGCAGGAATACGCAGTATTTT. Its protein is CSVDGYPGQASRNTQYF.

The chain has TRBV25-1 and TRBJ2-3; D is unclear. The V end lost 2 bases, the J end lost 1 base, and 7 bases lay between the germline ends. CDR3 length: 14 amino acids. Germline V gene sequence: CDR1 MGHDK, CDR2 SYGVNS. The CDR3 DNA is TGTGCCAGCAGTGAACAGTTGGGCACAGATACGCAGTATTTT. Translating gives CASSEQLGTDTQYF.

The rearrangement uses TRBV9 and TRBJ1-2; 8 nucleotides align to TRBD1. V shed 5 bases and J 0 bases; nucleotides not matched to a gene: 6. The germline gives CDR1 SGDLS, CDR2 YYNGEE. The CDR3 has 15 amino acids. The CDR3 coding sequence is TGTGCCAGCAGTGCTGGACAGGGTGCTAACTATGGCTACACCTTC. Translated, it gives CASSAGQGANYGYTF.

The gene calls are TRBV29-1 and TRBJ2-1; 10 nucleotides align to TRBD2. The V segment lost 5 bases and the J segment 8 bases; nucleotides outside the gene matches: 6. CDR3 size: 13 residues. Per the germline V gene, CDR1 is SQVTM and CDR2 is ANQGSEA. The CDR3 coding sequence is TGCAGCGTTCAGCGGGAGGGCCTTGATGAGCAGTTCTTC. Protein sequence: CSVQREGLDEQFF.

This sequence joins TRBV28 and TRBJ1-4; D might be TRBD1 (5 bases). Germline V lookup: CDR1 MDHEN, CDR2 SYDVKM. CDR3 size: 14 residues. The V gene lost 3 bases and the J gene lost 4 bases, with 9 bases spanning the gap. The CDR3 sequence: CASSLVRDNEKLFF. CDR3 DNA: TGTGCCAGCAGTTTGGTCAGGGATAATGAAAAACTGTTTTTT.

The chain joins TRBV25-1 to TRBJ1-1; tentatively, D is TRBD1 (6 bases). Trimming pared 7 bases from V and 3 bases from J, leaving 27 bases between. The CDR3 covers 18 residues. CDR1 MGHDK and CDR2 SYGVNS come from the germline V gene. CDR3 DNA: TGTGCCAGCAAATCCTCCGTCGGGTGGGGGCCGATGGACACTGAAGCTTTCTTT. Protein product: CASKSSVGWGPMDTEAFF.

The chain links TRBV28 to TRBJ2-5, with D uncertain. The V and J ends lost 2 bases and 5 bases respectively, with 9 bases between them. Germline V gene sequence: CDR1 MDHEN, CDR2 SYDVKM. The length of the CDR3 is 13 residues. The CDR3 DNA follows: TGTGCCAGCAGTTTACCTCGAGGCGAGACCCAGTACTTC. It translates to CASSLPRGETQYF.

The J gene is TRBJ2-7, the V gene TRBV5-1; 10 nucleotides line up with TRBD1. The ends lost 0 bases at V and 6 bases at J; junction bases unmatched: 9. CDR3 length equals 16 residues. CDR1 is SGHRS, CDR2 YFSETQ, per germline. CDR3 amino acids: CASSLATGTGDGEQYF. The CDR3 nucleotides read TGCGCCAGCAGCTTGGCAACCGGGACAGGGGACGGCGAGCAGTACTTC.

This clone is a singleton in its sample. The CDR3 spells CASSRNRGPSEEQYF. CDR3 nucleotide sequence: TGTGCCAGCTCACGAAACAGGGGGCCCTCGGAAGAGCAGTACTTC. V usage is TRBV18 and J usage is TRBJ2-7; 9 bases match TRBD1. V trimming: 4 bases; J trimming: 7 bases; junction bases outside the gene matches: 11. Germline CDR1 and CDR2: KGHSH and LQKENI. CDR3 size: 15 residues.

The CDR3, as DNA: TGTGCCAGCAGTTTAGCGCAGGTCGGAAGGAAGTTCTTC. Amino acids: CASSLAQVGRKFF. The chain combines TRBV6-5 with TRBJ2-1, with D possibly being TRBD2 (5 bases). The CDR3 has 13 residues. The V end lost 4 bases, the J end lost 14 bases, and 18 bases lay between the germline ends. Germline-derived CDR1 and CDR2 are MNHEY and SVGAGI.

This chain connects TRBV5-1 to TRBJ2-2; 9 bases map to TRBD1. The CDR3 runs to 15 residues. Germline CDR1 and CDR2: SGHRS and YFSETQ. V was clipped by 4 bases and J by 3 bases; unmatched bases: 4. The CDR3 protein is CASSLDRGDTGELFF. DNA of the CDR3: TGCGCCAGCAGCCTGGACAGGGGCGACACCGGGGAGCTGTTTTTT.

The genes are TRBV4-1 and TRBJ2-7, with D perhaps matching TRBD2 (5 bases). The CDR3 has 15 amino acids. V lost 0 bases and J lost 2, with 11 bases in between. Germline assignment: CDR1 MGHRA and CDR2 YSYEKL. The CDR3 loop reads CASSQEGSTTYEQYF. The CDR3 bases are TGCGCCAGCAGCCAAGAGGGGAGTACGACCTACGAGCAGTACTTC.

The chain joins TRBV27 to TRBJ2-3, with D perhaps matching TRBD2 (5 bases). V lost 3 bases, J lost 0 bases, and 7 bases lay in between. The CDR3 runs 14 residues. Per germline, CDR1 MNHEY and CDR2 SMNVEV (reference sequence). CDR3 sequence reads: CASSLWESTDTQYF. In nucleotides, the CDR3 is TGTGCCAGCAGTTTGTGGGAGAGCACAGATACGCAGTATTTT.

The chain is built from TRBV9 and TRBJ2-3; D might be TRBD2 (6 bases). The germline gives CDR1 SGDLS, CDR2 YYNGEE. The CDR3 has 13 amino acids. V dropped 4 bases and J dropped 3 bases, with 9 bases sitting between them. CDR3 DNA: TGTGCCAGCAGCCCGAGCGGGACAGATACGCAGTATTTT. Translating gives CASSPSGTDTQYF.

The rearrangement joins TRBV19 to TRBJ1-5; the D gene is possibly TRBD1 (5 bases). The CDR3 sequence is 16 residues long. Per the germline V gene, CDR1 is LNHDA and CDR2 is SQIVND (reference sequence). Trimming left V 3 bases short and J 1 base short, with 13 bases between. CDR3 region: CASSILWGGSNQPQHF. The CDR3, as DNA: TGTGCCAGTAGTATTTTATGGGGCGGAAGCAATCAGCCCCAGCATTTT.

The chain carries TRBV5-1 and TRBJ2-7; a weak D match, TRBD2 (6 bases). This CDR3 spans 14 amino acids. With 3 bases removed from V and 0 bases from J, the gap between germline ends came to 10 bases. Looked up from germline, CDR1 is SGHRS and CDR2 is YFSETQ. CDR3 sequence (DNA): TGCGCCAGCAGCTGGACGGGGGTCTCCTACGAGCAGTACTTC. It encodes CASSWTGVSYEQYF.

The chain recombines TRBV7-3 with TRBJ2-1; D gene uncertain. The germline V gene encodes CDR1 SGHTA and CDR2 FQGTGA. The ends were cut back, 5 bases at V and 5 bases at J, with 10 bases in the middle. This CDR3 contains 13 residues. CDR3 amino acids: CASSISVNNEQFF. The CDR3 coding sequence is TGTGCCAGCAGCATAAGTGTAAACAATGAGCAGTTCTTC.

V usage is TRBV27 and J usage is TRBJ2-3, with a weak D call TRBD1 (5 bases). Germline values: CDR1 MNHEY, CDR2 SMNVEV (reference sequence). Trimming shortened V by 4 bases and J by 9 bases, and 11 bases separated the two germline ends. There are 12 residues in the CDR3. The CDR3: CASSSGHDTQYF. For the CDR3, the DNA is TGTGCCAGCAGTTCAGGACACGACACGCAGTATTTT.

The V gene is TRBV11-2, the J gene TRBJ1-1, with D unclear. The V gene's germline CDR1 is SGHAT and CDR2 FQNNGV. V dropped 1 base and J dropped 1 base, with 4 bases sitting between them. The CDR3 consists of 13 residues. This chain's CDR3 is CASSLAENTEAFF. As DNA, the CDR3 is TGTGCCAGCAGCTTAGCAGAGAACACTGAAGCTTTCTTT.

This clone was detected only once. Here the CDR3 reads CASSLQESGELFF. Here the CDR3 DNA reads TGCGCCAGCAGCTTGCAGGAATCCGGGGAGCTGTTTTTT. V gene TRBV5-1 combines with J gene TRBJ2-2, with D hard to call. The germline V gene encodes CDR1 SGHRS and CDR2 YFSETQ. Trimming pared 1 base from V and 6 bases from J, leaving 7 bases between. The CDR3 length is 13 residues.

This sequence joins TRBV4-1 and TRBJ1-1; the D is unclear. Per germline, CDR1 MGHRA and CDR2 YSYEKL. This CDR3 has 13 amino acids. Trimming removed 1 base from V and 5 bases from J, with 8 bases in between. Here the CDR3 reads CASSQGELTEAFF. CDR3 DNA sequence: TGCGCCAGCAGCCAAGGTGAGTTGACTGAAGCTTTCTTT.

The chain carries TRBV5-4 and TRBJ2-3; D is undetermined. Germline V gene data show CDR1 as SGHNT and CDR2 as YYREEE (reference sequence). The CDR3 is 12 amino acids. The V gene lost 4 bases and the J gene lost 0 bases, with 3 bases spanning the gap. CDR3 region: CASSTSTDTQYF. The CDR3 DNA sequence: TGTGCCAGCAGCACTAGCACAGATACGCAGTATTTT.

The CDR3 coding sequence is TGCGCCAGCAGCCAAGATTCAAGCGCAAGCATATCCTACGAGCAGTACTTC. This codes for CASSQDSSASISYEQYF. The chain combines TRBV4-3 with TRBJ2-7; D not resolved. From germline, CDR1 is LGHNA and CDR2 YSLEER. V lost 0 bases and J lost 1, with 16 bases in between. The CDR3 extends over 17 amino acids.